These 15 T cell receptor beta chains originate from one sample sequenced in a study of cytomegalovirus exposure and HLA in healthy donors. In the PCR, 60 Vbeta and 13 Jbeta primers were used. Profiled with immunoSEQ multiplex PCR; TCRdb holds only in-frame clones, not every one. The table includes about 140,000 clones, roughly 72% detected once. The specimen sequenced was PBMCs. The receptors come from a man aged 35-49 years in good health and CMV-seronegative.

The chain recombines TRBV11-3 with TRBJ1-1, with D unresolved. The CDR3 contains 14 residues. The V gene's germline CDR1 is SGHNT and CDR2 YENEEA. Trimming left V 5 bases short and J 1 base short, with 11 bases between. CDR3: CASSPGRGNTEAFF. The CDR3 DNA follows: TGTGCCAGCAGCCCTGGTCGGGGGAACACTGAAGCTTTCTTT.

The CDR3 DNA sequence: TGCGCCAGCAGCCTGGACTCAGGGTACCAAGAGACCCAGTACTTC. As protein: CASSLDSGYQETQYF. The V call is TRBV5-1, the J call TRBJ2-5; D is perhaps TRBD1 or TRBD2 (5 bases each). The V and J ends lost 4 bases and 0 bases respectively, with 13 bases between them. Germline V gene lookup returns CDR1 SGHRS and CDR2 YFSETQ. The CDR3 runs 15 residues.

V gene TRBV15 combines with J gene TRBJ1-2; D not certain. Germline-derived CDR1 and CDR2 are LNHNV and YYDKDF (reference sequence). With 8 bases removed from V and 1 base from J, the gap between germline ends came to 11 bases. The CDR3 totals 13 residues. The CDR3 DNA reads TGTGCCACCGGCGTGCGGTATAACTATGGCTACACCTTC. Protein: CATGVRYNYGYTF.

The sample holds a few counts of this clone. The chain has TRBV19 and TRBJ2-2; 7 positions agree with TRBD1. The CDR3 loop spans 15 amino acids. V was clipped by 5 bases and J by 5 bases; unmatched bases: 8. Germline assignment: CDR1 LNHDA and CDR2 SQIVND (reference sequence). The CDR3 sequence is CASSLRGQMTGELFF. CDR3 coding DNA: TGTGCCAGTAGTCTTCGGGGACAGATGACCGGGGAGCTGTTTTTT. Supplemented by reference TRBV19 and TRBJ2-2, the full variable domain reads DGGITQSPKYLFRKEGQNVTLSCEQNLNHDAMYWYRQDPGQGLRLIYYSQIVNDFQKGDIAEGYSVSREKKESFPLTVTSAQKNPTAFYLCASSLRGQMTGELFFGEGSRLTVL.

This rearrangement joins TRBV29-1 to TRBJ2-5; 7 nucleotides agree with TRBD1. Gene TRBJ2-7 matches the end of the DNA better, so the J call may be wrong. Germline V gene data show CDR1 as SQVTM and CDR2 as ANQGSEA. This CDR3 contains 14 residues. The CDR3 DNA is TGCAGCGTTGAGCCCGCGACAGGGACCGACGAGCAGTACTTC. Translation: CSVEPATGTDEQYF.

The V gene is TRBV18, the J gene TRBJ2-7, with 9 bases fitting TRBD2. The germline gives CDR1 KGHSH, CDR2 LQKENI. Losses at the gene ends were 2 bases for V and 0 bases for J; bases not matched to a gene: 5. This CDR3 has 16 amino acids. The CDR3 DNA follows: TGTGCCAGCTCACCAGGGGGCGGGGGGGCCTCCTACGAGCAGTACTTC. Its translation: CASSPGGGGASYEQYF.

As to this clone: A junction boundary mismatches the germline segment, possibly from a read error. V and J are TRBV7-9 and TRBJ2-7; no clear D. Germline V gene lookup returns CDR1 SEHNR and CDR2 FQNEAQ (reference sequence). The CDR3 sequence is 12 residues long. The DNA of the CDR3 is TGTTCCAGCAGCTTAGTAGCTTACGAGCAGTACTTC. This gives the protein CSSSLVAYEQYF.

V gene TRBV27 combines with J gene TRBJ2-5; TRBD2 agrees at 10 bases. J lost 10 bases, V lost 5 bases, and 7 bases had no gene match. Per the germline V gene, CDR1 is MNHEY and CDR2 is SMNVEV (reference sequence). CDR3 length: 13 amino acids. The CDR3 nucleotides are TGTGCCAGCAGTAGTCATAGCGGGGGGTTCCAGTACTTC. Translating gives CASSSHSGGFQYF.

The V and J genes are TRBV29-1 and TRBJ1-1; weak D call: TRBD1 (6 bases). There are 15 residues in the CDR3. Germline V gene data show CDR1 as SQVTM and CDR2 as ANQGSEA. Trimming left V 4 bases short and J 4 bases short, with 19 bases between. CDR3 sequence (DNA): TGCAGCGTTGGGTTGGGCGGGGGCTTGGGCACTGAAGCTTTCTTT. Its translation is CSVGLGGGLGTEAFF.

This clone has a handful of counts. The chain's CDR3 is CASSGGTGALKETQYF. In DNA, the CDR3 is TGTGCCAGCTCCGGTGGGACAGGGGCACTTAAAGAGACCCAGTACTTC. This rearrangement joins TRBV2 to TRBJ2-5, with 10 bases fitting TRBD1. The CDR3 runs to 16 residues. Germline CDR1 SNHLY, CDR2 FYNNEI. Trimming at V came to 8 bases and at J to 3 bases, leaving 12 bases not matched to a gene.

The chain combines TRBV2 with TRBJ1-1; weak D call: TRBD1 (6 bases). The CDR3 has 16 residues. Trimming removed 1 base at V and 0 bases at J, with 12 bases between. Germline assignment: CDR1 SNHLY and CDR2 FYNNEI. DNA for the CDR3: TGTGCCAGCAGTGAAGACAGGGCGATAATGAACACTGAAGCTTTCTTT. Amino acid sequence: CASSEDRAIMNTEAFF.

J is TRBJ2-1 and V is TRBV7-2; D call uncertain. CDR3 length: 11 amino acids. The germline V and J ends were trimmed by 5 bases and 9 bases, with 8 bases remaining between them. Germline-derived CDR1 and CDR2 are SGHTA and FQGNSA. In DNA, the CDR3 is TGTGCCAGCAGCCCGATGCGTGAGCAGTTCTTC. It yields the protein CASSPMREQFF.

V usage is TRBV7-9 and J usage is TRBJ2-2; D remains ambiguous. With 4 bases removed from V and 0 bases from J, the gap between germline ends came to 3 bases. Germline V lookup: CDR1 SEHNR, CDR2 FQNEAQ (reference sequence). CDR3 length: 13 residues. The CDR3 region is CASSSSNTGELFF. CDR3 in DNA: TGTGCCAGCAGCTCCTCGAACACCGGGGAGCTGTTTTTT.

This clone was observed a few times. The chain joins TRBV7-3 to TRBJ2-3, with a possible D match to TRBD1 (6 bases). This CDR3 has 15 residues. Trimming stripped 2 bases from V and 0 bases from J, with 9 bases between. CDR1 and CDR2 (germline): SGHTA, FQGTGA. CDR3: CASSLSGQSTDTQYF. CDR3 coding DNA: TGTGCCAGCAGCTTATCGGGACAAAGCACAGATACGCAGTATTTT.

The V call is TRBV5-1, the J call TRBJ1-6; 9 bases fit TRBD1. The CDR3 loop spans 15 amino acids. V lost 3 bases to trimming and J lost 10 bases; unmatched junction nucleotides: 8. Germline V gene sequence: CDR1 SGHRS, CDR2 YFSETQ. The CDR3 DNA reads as TGCGCCAGCAGCTCACAGGGGGCAAGAGAATCACCCCTCCACTTT. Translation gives CASSSQGARESPLHF.